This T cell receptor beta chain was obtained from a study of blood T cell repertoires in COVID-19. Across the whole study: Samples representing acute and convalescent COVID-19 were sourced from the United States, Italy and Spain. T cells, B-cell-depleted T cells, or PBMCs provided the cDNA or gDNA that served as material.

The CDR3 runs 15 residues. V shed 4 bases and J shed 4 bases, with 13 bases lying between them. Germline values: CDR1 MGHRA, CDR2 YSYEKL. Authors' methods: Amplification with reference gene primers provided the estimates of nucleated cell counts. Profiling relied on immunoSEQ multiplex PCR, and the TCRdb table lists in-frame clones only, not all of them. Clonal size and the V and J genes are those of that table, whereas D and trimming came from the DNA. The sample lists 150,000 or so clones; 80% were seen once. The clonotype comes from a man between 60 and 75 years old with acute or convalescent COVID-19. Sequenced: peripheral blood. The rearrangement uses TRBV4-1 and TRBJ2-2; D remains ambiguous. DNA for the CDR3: TGCGCCAGCAGCCGCCTCCCGGCGGTCACCGGGGAGCTGTTTTTT. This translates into CASSRLPAVTGELFF.